The 2 T cell receptor beta chains reported below all come from one sample, sequenced in a study of CD8 T cells in Susac syndrome (dated by TCRdb to the late 2010s). Libraries were made using the immunoSEQ multiplex PCR assay. RNA was extracted using the RNeasy kit, and roughly 0.5 to 1 ug of the RNA was reverse transcribed with random hexamers. In-frame beta chains were kept once TCRdb had trimmed the public reads at Q25 with fastp and called clones with MiXCR. A single entry per CDR3 protein holds the most common genes and DNA from its merged rows. In all, the sample holds some 130,000 distinct CDR3 sequences, and about 95% of those were seen once. The ten largest account for roughly 0.2% of the sample. The specimen was CD8+ T cells from PBMCs. Receptors originate from a human donor with Susac syndrome.

The chain has TRBV20-1 and TRBJ1-2; 8 nucleotides agree with TRBD1. Germline V CDR1 and CDR2: DFQATT, SNEGSKA (reference sequence). The CDR3 consists of 14 residues. The V gene end was trimmed by 0 bases and the J gene end by 6 bases; junction bases not matched to a gene: 6. CDR3: CSARDRDRFDGYTF. In DNA form, the CDR3 reads TGCAGTGCTAGAGACCGGGACAGGTTTGATGGCTACACCTTC.

The gene calls are TRBV3-1 and TRBJ1-5; D remains ambiguous. With 0 bases removed from V and 3 bases from J, the gap between germline ends came to 9 bases. The CDR3 totals 15 residues. CDR1 is LGHDT and CDR2 is YNNKEL in the germline V gene (reference sequence). CDR3 amino acids: CASSQDLSDNQPQHF. The DNA of the CDR3 is TGTGCCAGCAGCCAAGATTTAAGTGACAATCAGCCCCAGCATTTT.